The 30 T cell receptor beta chains presented below share a single source sample, sequenced in a study of PD-L1 blockade in urothelial cancer. Measured with immunoSEQ multiplex PCR; TCRdb has only the in-frame clones, and not every one. The sample contains roughly 26,000 clones, 80% to 90% of which appear only once. The specimen comprised PBMCs, sampled around atezolizumab (anti-PD-L1) treatment. The receptors originated from a man aged 60 to 69 with urothelial cancer.

This clone was seen more than once but under ten times. The chain links TRBV2 to TRBJ1-2; D is perhaps TRBD1 (5 bases). This CDR3 has 14 amino acids. V lost 6 bases and J lost 6, with 17 bases in between. Germline lookup yields CDR1 SNHLY and CDR2 FYNNEI. The CDR3, as DNA: TGTGCCAGCAGCGCATTGACAGTCCCCCATGGCTACACCTTC. This gives the protein CASSALTVPHGYTF.

The chain combines TRBV15 with TRBJ2-2; TRBD1 matches 9 bases. V lost 3 bases to trimming and J lost 9 bases; unmatched junction nucleotides: 8. The CDR3 is made up of 15 amino acids. CDR1 is LNHNV, CDR2 YYDKDF, per germline (reference sequence). CDR3 DNA sequence: TGTGCCACCAGCAGGACGGGACAGGGTGTCCGGGAGCTGTTTTTT. This translates into CATSRTGQGVRELFF.

The chain joins TRBV4-1 to TRBJ2-3; possibly TRBD2 for D (5 bases). V lost 2 bases and J lost 1, with 16 bases in between. CDR3 length equals 17 residues. Germline CDR1 and CDR2: MGHRA and YSYEKL. For the CDR3, the DNA is TGCGCCAGCAGCCAACCCCACGCCGCCGGGGGCACAGATACGCAGTATTTT. This gives the protein CASSQPHAAGGTDTQYF.

This clone has more than one count but fewer than ten. The gene calls are TRBV5-4 and TRBJ2-7; TRBD2 agrees at 8 bases. The CDR3 extends over 15 amino acids. Germline assignment: CDR1 SGHNT and CDR2 YYREEE (reference sequence). The V segment lost 0 bases and the J segment 4 bases; nucleotides outside the gene matches: 6. CDR3 DNA sequence: TGTGCCAGCAGCTTGGCCCCCCGGGAGGGTTACGAGCAGTACTTC. It specifies CASSLAPREGYEQYF.

This chain joins TRBV5-1 and TRBJ2-7, with 8 bases lining up with TRBD1. Germline V CDR1 and CDR2: SGHRS, YFSETQ. The junction had 4 bases not matched to a gene; V was cut back by 0 bases and J by 8 bases. The length of the CDR3 is 13 residues. This chain's CDR3 is CASSLEDRAKQYF. The CDR3 nucleotides are TGCGCCAGCAGCTTGGAGGACAGGGCGAAGCAGTACTTC.

The rearrangement uses TRBV5-4 and TRBJ1-2; D is unresolved. This CDR3 comprises 15 residues. The germline V gene has CDR1 SGHNT and CDR2 YYREEE (reference sequence). Between the trimmed V and J ends, which lost 1 base and 7 bases, there was a span of 17 bases. CDR3 sequence: CASSLSGLRSGGYTF. The CDR3, as DNA: TGTGCCAGCAGCTTGAGCGGACTAAGAAGCGGTGGCTACACCTTC.

This rearrangement joins TRBV4-1 to TRBJ1-5; 12 bases map to TRBD1. The length of the CDR3 is 18 residues. Germline-derived CDR1 and CDR2 are MGHRA and YSYEKL. Trimming removed 4 bases from V and 4 bases from J; junction bases left unmatched: 11. The DNA for the CDR3 is TGCGCCAGCAGCCCTGAGGGACAGGGGGCTGTAAGGAATCAGCCCCAGCATTTT. It codes for CASSPEGQGAVRNQPQHF.

The chain couples TRBV27 to TRBJ1-5, with a possible D match to TRBD1 (6 bases). The ends were cut back, 6 bases at V and 9 bases at J, with 21 bases in the middle. CDR1 is MNHEY and CDR2 is SMNVEV in the germline V gene (reference sequence). The CDR3 has 15 residues. The CDR3 spells CASSLIQGSRVPQHF. The CDR3 coding sequence is TGTGCCAGCAGCCTAATACAGGGTTCGCGGGTGCCCCAGCATTTT.

The count of this clone is one. The V and J genes are TRBV7-8 and TRBJ1-1; perhaps TRBD1 as D (6 bases). Per the germline V gene, CDR1 is SGHVS and CDR2 is FQNEAQ. Between the trimmed V and J ends, which lost 5 bases and 1 base, there was a span of 14 bases. The CDR3 has 15 amino acids. CDR3 nucleotides: TGTGCCAGCAGCGCCTCAGGGGCTACGAACACTGAAGCTTTCTTT. Protein: CASSASGATNTEAFF.

This rearrangement joins TRBV2 to TRBJ1-2, with D perhaps TRBD1 (6 bases). Germline CDR1 SNHLY, CDR2 FYNNEI. This CDR3 spans 17 amino acids. Trimming shortened V by 3 bases and J by 7 bases, and 24 bases separated the two germline ends. This chain's CDR3 is CASSDEGGGLSPRGYTF. CDR3 DNA sequence: TGTGCCAGCAGTGATGAGGGGGGGGGACTGTCCCCCCGTGGCTACACCTTC.

This chain joins TRBV7-3 and TRBJ1-2, with 9 nucleotides matching TRBD1. The ends lost 5 bases at V and 4 bases at J; junction bases unmatched: 2. Germline lookup yields CDR1 SGHTA and CDR2 FQGTGA. The CDR3 contains 13 residues. CDR3 in DNA: TGTGCCAGCAGCCCGGACAGGGGCTATGGCTACACCTTC. It yields the protein CASSPDRGYGYTF.

This clone was picked up one time. The chain links TRBV5-1 to TRBJ2-1; possibly TRBD2 for D (5 bases). Trimming took 9 bases from V and 2 from J, leaving 12 bases between them. CDR3 length: 13 residues. Germline V gene sequence: CDR1 SGHRS, CDR2 YFSETQ. CDR3 bases: TGCGCCACCCGGCCGGGGACCTACAATGAGCAGTTCTTC. Translation gives CATRPGTYNEQFF. Full variable domain (rest looked up from reference TRBV5-1 and TRBJ2-1): KAGVTQTPRYLIKTRGQQVTLSCSPISGHRSVSWYQQTPGQGLQFLFEYFSETQRNKGNFPGRFSGRQFSNSRSEMNVSTLELGDSALYLCATRPGTYNEQFFGPGTRLTVL.

The chain couples TRBV19 to TRBJ1-1, with TRBD1 identical over 8 bases. V was clipped by 6 bases and J by 0 bases; unmatched bases: 3. The CDR3 has 14 residues. The germline V gene has CDR1 LNHDA and CDR2 SQIVND (reference sequence). The CDR3 loop reads CASRDRGMNTEAFF. The CDR3 nucleotides read TGTGCCAGTAGAGACAGGGGCATGAACACTGAAGCTTTCTTT.

The genes are TRBV4-1 and TRBJ1-5, with TRBD1 matching over 7 bases. The CDR3 has 17 residues. Trimming took 0 bases from V and 5 from J; bases not matched to a gene: 10. Germline lookup yields CDR1 MGHRA and CDR2 YSYEKL. The CDR3 reads CASSQDQTRDSHQPQHF. The CDR3 bases are TGCGCCAGCAGCCAAGATCAAACCCGGGACAGTCATCAGCCCCAGCATTTT.

The V call is TRBV2, the J call TRBJ1-2; a weak D match, TRBD1 (5 bases). This CDR3 contains 13 residues. CDR1 SNHLY and CDR2 FYNNEI come from the germline V gene. The V end lost 4 bases, the J end lost 4 bases, and 10 bases lay between the germline ends. The CDR3 sequence: CASSVGLAYGYTF. In DNA form, the CDR3 reads TGTGCCAGCAGTGTGGGACTTGCCTATGGCTACACCTTC.

CDR3 sequence reads: CASSIGIQGPYEQYF. The CDR3 DNA sequence: TGTGCCAGTAGTATAGGAATACAGGGTCCATACGAGCAGTACTTC. The chain employs TRBV19 and TRBJ2-7; possible D gene TRBD1, 6 bases. CDR1 and CDR2 (germline): LNHDA, SQIVND (reference sequence). Between the trimmed V and J ends, which lost 1 base and 4 bases, there was a span of 14 bases. The CDR3 is 15 residues long.

The chain uses TRBV30 and TRBJ2-1; 15 nucleotides match TRBD2. Germline CDR1 is GTSNPN and CDR2 is SVGIG (reference sequence). This CDR3 contains 16 residues. V was clipped by 3 bases and J by 9 bases; unmatched bases: 9. CDR3 protein: CAWSPPGLAGGLEQFF. The CDR3 bases are TGTGCCTGGAGCCCACCGGGACTAGCGGGAGGACTTGAGCAGTTCTTC.

The chain couples TRBV6-5 to TRBJ2-6; perhaps TRBD2 as D (6 bases). V lost 0 bases and J lost 2, with 8 bases in between. CDR1 and CDR2 (germline): MNHEY, SVGAGI. The CDR3 is 16 residues long. The CDR3 nucleotides read TGTGCCAGCAGTTACTCCGGGGGTGCTGGGGCCAACGTCCTGACTTTC. The encoded protein is CASSYSGGAGANVLTF.

This clone has just a few counts. The chain has TRBV7-9 and TRBJ1-4, with 10 bases aligning to TRBD1. V dropped 7 bases and J dropped 6; count of bases not matched to a gene: 5. This CDR3 is built from 14 residues. From germline, CDR1 is SEHNR and CDR2 FQNEAQ (reference sequence). For the CDR3, the DNA is TGTGCCAGCACCACCGGGACAGGGGATGAAAAACTGTTTTTT. It is translated as CASTTGTGDEKLFF.

The rearrangement links TRBV19 to TRBJ1-5; TRBD1 agrees at 9 bases. The germline V gene has CDR1 LNHDA and CDR2 SQIVND (reference sequence). The CDR3 is 15 residues long. The ends lost 7 bases at V and 4 bases at J; junction bases unmatched: 8. The CDR3 coding sequence is TGTGCCAGTAAGGATCCGGGACAGGGAAATCAGCCCCAGCATTTT. The encoded protein is CASKDPGQGNQPQHF.

The rearrangement uses TRBV2 and TRBJ2-7; D is unresolved. Per the germline V gene, CDR1 is SNHLY and CDR2 is FYNNEI. CDR3 length equals 14 residues. V was trimmed by 4 bases and J by 0 bases, leaving 10 bases between them. The CDR3 spells CASSVGSDSYEQYF. The CDR3 DNA sequence: TGTGCCAGCAGTGTCGGGTCGGACTCCTACGAGCAGTACTTC.

The rearrangement joins TRBV4-1 to TRBJ1-5, with D possibly matching TRBD1 (6 bases). V lost 0 bases and J 2 bases, leaving 11 bases between the germline ends. In germline, CDR1 is MGHRA, CDR2 YSYEKL. The length of the CDR3 is 16 residues. CDR3 sequence: CASSQEDNRGNQPQHF. CDR3 in DNA: TGCGCCAGCAGCCAAGAGGATAACAGGGGCAATCAGCCCCAGCATTTT.

This sequence joins TRBV5-1 and TRBJ1-6; D might be TRBD1 (6 bases). V lost 1 base and J lost 6, with 20 bases in between. This CDR3 comprises 18 residues. CDR1 and CDR2 from the germline V gene are SGHRS and YFSETQ. For the CDR3, the DNA is TGCGCCAGCAGCTTGTCCCCCTCGTTGGGACAATTTAATTCACCCCTCCACTTT. Its translation: CASSLSPSLGQFNSPLHF.

DNA of the CDR3: TGTGCCACCAGCAGAGAAACAGGGGGTGGCTACGAGCAGTACTTC. It specifies CATSRETGGGYEQYF. The chain has TRBV15 and TRBJ2-7, with 8 bases lining up with TRBD1. After removal of 0 bases from V and 3 bases from J, the junction contained 4 bases not matched to a gene. The CDR3 runs 15 residues. Germline V lookup: CDR1 LNHNV, CDR2 YYDKDF (reference sequence).

This clone appeared once. J is TRBJ1-6 and V is TRBV11-1, with D perhaps TRBD1 (5 bases). CDR1 SGHAT and CDR2 FQDESV come from the germline V gene (reference sequence). Between the trimmed V and J ends, which lost 1 base and 10 bases, there was a span of 14 bases. The CDR3 contains 15 residues. CDR3 DNA: TGTGCCAGCAGCTTAGGGGGCCGGGTTCGCTCACCCCTCCACTTT. Encoded protein: CASSLGGRVRSPLHF.

CDR3 protein: CASSPGGLRTEAFF. Here the CDR3 DNA reads TGCGCCAGCAGCCCGGGAGGACTAAGGACTGAAGCTTTCTTT. This chain connects TRBV5-1 to TRBJ1-1; D uncertain. Trimming took 4 bases from V and 5 from J, leaving 15 bases between them. The CDR3 runs 14 residues. The germline V gene encodes CDR1 SGHRS and CDR2 YFSETQ.

The rearrangement links TRBV10-1 to TRBJ2-7, with a weak D call TRBD2 (6 bases). The germline V gene has CDR1 WNHNN and CDR2 SYGVQD (reference sequence). This CDR3 region has 16 residues. Trimming took off 0 bases at V and 7 bases at J, with 19 bases between the two ends. The CDR3 reads CASSESVGLSIPEQYF. The DNA of the CDR3 is TGCGCCAGCAGTGAGTCGGTCGGACTATCGATTCCGGAGCAGTACTTC.

V is TRBV18 and J is TRBJ2-7, with 8 nucleotides matching TRBD1. Germline CDR1 is KGHSH and CDR2 is LQKENI. This CDR3 is 16 amino acids long. Trimming took 3 bases from V and 6 from J; bases not matched to a gene: 13. The CDR3 loop reads CASSPPGQGGLSEQYF. Here the CDR3 DNA reads TGTGCCAGCTCACCGCCCGGACAGGGTGGTCTCTCCGAGCAGTACTTC.

This clone was counted only a few times. CDR3 in amino acids: CASRERGLAGDNEQFF. The CDR3 DNA sequence: TGTGCCAGCAGGGAACGGGGACTAGCGGGGGACAATGAGCAGTTCTTC. This chain joins TRBV2 and TRBJ2-1; TRBD2 agrees at 14 bases. The CDR3 runs 16 residues. V shed 6 bases, J shed 5 bases, and the junction held 6 bases outside the gene matches. CDR1 is SNHLY, CDR2 FYNNEI, per germline.

V gene TRBV5-6 combines with J gene TRBJ1-1; a weak D match, TRBD1 (5 bases). CDR3 size: 15 residues. The germline gives CDR1 SGHDT, CDR2 YYEEEE. Trimming cost V 2 bases and J 0 bases, with 11 bases left between them. Here the CDR3 reads CASSLVAGMNTEAFF. The CDR3 nucleotides read TGTGCCAGCAGCTTAGTCGCAGGGATGAACACTGAAGCTTTCTTT.